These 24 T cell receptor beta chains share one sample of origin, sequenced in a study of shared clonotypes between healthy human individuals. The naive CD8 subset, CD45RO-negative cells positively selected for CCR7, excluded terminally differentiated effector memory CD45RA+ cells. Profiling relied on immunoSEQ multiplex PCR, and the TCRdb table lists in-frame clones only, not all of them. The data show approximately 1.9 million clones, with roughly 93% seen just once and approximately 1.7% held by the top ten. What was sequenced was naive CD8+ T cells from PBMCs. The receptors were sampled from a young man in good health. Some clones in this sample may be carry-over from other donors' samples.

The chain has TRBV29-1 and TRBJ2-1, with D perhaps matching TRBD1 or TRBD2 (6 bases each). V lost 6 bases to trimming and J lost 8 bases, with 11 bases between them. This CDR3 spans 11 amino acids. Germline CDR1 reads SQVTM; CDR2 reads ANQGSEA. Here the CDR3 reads CSVRRGDEQFF. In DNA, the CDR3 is TGCAGCGTCCGTAGGGGGGATGAGCAGTTCTTC.

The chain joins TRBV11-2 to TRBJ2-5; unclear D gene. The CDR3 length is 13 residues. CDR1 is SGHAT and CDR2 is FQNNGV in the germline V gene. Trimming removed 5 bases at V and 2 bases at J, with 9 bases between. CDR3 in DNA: TGTGCCAGCAGCCCGGACGGACAAGAGACCCAGTACTTC. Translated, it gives CASSPDGQETQYF.

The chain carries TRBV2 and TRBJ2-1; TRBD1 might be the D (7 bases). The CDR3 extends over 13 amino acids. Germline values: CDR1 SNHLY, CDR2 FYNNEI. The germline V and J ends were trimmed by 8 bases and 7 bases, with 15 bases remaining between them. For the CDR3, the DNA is TGTGCCAGCTACGGAGGGGGCTGGAATGAGCAGTTCTTC. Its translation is CASYGGGWNEQFF.

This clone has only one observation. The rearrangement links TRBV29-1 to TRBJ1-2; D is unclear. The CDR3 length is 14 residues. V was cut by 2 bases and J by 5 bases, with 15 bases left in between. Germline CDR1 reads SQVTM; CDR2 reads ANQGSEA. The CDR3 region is CSVENPGSRYGYTF. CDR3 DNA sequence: TGCAGCGTTGAAAACCCCGGCAGTAGGTATGGCTACACCTTC.

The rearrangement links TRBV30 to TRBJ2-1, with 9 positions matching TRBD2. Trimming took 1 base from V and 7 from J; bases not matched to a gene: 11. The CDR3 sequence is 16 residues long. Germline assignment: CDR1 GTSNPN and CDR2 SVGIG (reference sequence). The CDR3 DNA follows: TGTGCCTGGAGTGGGGCTTTAGCGGGAGATTTGAATGAGCAGTTCTTC. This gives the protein CAWSGALAGDLNEQFF.

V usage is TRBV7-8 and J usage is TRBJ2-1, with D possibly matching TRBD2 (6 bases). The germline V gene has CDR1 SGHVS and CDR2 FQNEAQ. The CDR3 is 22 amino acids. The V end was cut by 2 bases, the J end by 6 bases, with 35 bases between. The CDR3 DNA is TGTGCCAGCAGCTTAAGACTTACTAAGGGTGTAGCGGAGGGGCCGTGGCGCAATGAGCAGTTCTTC. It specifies CASSLRLTKGVAEGPWRNEQFF.

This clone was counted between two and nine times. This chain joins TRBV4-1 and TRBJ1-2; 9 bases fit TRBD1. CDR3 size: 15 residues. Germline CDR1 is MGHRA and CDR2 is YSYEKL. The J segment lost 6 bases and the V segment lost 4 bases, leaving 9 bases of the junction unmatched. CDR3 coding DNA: TGCGCCAGCAGCCCCCGGGACAGGGTTACGGATGGCTACACCTTC. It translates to CASSPRDRVTDGYTF.

The DNA for the CDR3 is TGTGCCAGCAGCGTAGGATGGGGAGGGGGTTATGGCTACACCTTC. It codes for CASSVGWGGGYGYTF. The V call is TRBV9, the J call TRBJ1-2; D perhaps matches TRBD1 (6 bases). CDR1 is SGDLS, CDR2 YYNGEE, per germline. V dropped 0 bases and J dropped 5 bases, with 14 bases sitting between them. The CDR3 has 15 amino acids.

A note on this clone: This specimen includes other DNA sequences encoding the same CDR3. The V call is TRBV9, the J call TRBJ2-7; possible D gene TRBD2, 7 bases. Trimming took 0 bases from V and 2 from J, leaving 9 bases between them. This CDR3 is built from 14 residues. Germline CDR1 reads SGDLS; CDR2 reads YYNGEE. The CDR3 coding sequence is TGTGCCAGCAGCGTAGCCGGGGGGCCCTACGAGCAGTACTTC. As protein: CASSVAGGPYEQYF.

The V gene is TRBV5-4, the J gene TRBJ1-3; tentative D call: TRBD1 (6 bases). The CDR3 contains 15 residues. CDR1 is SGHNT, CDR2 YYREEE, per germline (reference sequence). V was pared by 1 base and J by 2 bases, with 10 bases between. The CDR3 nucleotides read TGTGCCAGCAGCTTGAGGGGGAGGGCTGGAAACACCATATATTTT. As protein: CASSLRGRAGNTIYF.

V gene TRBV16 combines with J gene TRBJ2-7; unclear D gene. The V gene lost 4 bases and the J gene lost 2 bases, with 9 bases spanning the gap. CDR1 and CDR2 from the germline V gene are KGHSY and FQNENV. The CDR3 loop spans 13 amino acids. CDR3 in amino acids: CASSRSTTYEQYF. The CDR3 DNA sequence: TGTGCCAGCAGCCGATCCACGACCTACGAGCAGTACTTC.

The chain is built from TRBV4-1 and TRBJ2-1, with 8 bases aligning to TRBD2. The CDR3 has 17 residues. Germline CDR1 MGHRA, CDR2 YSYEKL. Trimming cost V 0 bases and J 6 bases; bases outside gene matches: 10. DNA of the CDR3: TGCGCCAGCAGCCAAGATCCGGGAGCGGGAGAACCCAATGAGCAGTTCTTC. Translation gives CASSQDPGAGEPNEQFF.

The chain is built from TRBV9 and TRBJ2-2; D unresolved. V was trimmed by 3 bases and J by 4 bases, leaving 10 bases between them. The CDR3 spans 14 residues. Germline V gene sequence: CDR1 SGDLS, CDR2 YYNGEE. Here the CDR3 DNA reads TGTGCCAGCAGCGCCCCTCGCGGCACCGGGGAGCTGTTTTTT. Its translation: CASSAPRGTGELFF.

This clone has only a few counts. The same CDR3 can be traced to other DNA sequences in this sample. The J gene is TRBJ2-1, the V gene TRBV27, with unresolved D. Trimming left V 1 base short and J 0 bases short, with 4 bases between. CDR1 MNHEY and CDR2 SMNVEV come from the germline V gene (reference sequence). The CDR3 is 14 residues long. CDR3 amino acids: CASSLLSSYNEQFF. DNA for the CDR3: TGTGCCAGCAGTTTATTGAGCTCCTACAATGAGCAGTTCTTC.

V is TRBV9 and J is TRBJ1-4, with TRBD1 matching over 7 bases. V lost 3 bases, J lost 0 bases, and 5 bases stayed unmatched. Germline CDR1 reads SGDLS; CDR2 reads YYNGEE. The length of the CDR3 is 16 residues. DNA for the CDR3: TGTGCCAGCAGCGCTGGACAGGCGACAACTAATGAAAAACTGTTTTTT. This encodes CASSAGQATTNEKLFF.

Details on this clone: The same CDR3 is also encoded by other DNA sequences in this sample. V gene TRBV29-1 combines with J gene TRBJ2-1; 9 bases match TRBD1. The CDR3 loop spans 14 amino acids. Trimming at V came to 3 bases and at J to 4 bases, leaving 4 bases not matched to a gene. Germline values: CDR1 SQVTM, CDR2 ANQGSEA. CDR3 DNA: TGCAGCGTTGAGGGACAGGGTCTTTACAATGAGCAGTTCTTC. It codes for CSVEGQGLYNEQFF.

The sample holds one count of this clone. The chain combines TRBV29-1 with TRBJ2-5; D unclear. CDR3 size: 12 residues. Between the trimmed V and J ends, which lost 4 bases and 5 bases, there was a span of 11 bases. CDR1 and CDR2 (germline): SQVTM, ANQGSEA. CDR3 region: CSVAFAEETQYF. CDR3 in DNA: TGCAGCGTTGCTTTTGCGGAGGAGACCCAGTACTTC.

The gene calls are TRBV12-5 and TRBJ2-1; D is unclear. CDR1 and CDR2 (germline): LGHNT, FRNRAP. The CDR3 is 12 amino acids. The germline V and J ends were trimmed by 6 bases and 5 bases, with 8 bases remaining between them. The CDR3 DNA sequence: TGTGCTAGTGGCTCGCTTAACAATGAGCAGTTCTTC. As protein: CASGSLNNEQFF.

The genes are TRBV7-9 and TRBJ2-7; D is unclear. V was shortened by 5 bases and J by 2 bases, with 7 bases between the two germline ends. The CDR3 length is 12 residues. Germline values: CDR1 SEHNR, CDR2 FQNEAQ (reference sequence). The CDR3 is CASSPAAYEQYF. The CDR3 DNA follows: TGTGCCAGCAGCCCGGCAGCCTACGAGCAGTACTTC.

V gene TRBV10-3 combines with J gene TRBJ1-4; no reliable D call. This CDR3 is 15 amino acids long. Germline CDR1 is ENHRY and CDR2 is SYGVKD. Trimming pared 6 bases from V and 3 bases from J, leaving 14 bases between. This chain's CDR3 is CAISGEGAANEKLFF. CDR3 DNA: TGTGCCATCAGCGGTGAGGGCGCCGCTAATGAAAAACTGTTTTTT.

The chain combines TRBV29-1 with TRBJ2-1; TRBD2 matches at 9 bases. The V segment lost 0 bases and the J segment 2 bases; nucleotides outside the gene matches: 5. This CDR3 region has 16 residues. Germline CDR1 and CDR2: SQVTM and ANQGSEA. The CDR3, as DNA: TGCAGCGTTGAAGACAGGACTAGCGCGGCCTACAATGAGCAGTTCTTC. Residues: CSVEDRTSAAYNEQFF.

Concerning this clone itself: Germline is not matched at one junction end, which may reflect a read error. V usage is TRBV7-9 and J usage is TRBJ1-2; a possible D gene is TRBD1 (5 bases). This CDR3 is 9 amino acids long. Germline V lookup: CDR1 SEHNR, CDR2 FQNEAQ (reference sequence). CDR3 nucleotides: TGTGCCAGCAGCTCAGACAGCCTCTTC. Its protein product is CASSSDSLF.

The CDR3 DNA reads as TGTGCCAGCAGCGTAGGAATAAGGGGTCGTCTAGCGGAGAACACCGGGGAGCTGTTTTTT. This translates into CASSVGIRGRLAENTGELFF. The chain carries TRBV9 and TRBJ2-2, with 7 bases matching TRBD2. Germline values: CDR1 SGDLS, CDR2 YYNGEE. CDR3 length equals 20 residues. Trimming at V came to 0 bases and at J to 1 base, leaving 15 bases not matched to a gene.

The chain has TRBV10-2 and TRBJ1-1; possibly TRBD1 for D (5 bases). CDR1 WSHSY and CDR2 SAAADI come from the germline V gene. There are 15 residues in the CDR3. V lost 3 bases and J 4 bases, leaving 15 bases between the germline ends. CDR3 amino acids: CASSEQDGGGTEAFF. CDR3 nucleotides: TGCGCCAGCAGTGAACAGGATGGTGGAGGCACTGAAGCTTTCTTT.